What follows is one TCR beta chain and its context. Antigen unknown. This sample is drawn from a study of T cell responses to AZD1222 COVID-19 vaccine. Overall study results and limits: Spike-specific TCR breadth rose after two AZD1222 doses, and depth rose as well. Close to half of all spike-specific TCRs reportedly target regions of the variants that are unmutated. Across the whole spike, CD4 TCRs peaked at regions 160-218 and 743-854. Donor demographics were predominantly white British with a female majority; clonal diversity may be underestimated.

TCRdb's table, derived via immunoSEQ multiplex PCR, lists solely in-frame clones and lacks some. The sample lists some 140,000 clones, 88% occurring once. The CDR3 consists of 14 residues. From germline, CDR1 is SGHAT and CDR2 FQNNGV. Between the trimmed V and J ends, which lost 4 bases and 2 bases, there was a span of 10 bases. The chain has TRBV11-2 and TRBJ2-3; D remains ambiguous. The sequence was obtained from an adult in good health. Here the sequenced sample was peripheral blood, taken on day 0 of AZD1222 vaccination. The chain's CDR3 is CASSSLAATDTQYF. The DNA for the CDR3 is TGTGCCAGCAGCTCGCTGGCCGCCACAGATACGCAGTATTTT. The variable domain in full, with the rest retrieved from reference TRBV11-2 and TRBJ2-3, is EAGVAQSPRYKIIEKRQSVAFWCNPISGHATLYWYQQILGQGPKLLIQFQNNGVVDDSQLPKDRFSAERLKGVDSTLKIQPAKLEDSAVYLCASSSLAATDTQYFGPGTRLTVL.